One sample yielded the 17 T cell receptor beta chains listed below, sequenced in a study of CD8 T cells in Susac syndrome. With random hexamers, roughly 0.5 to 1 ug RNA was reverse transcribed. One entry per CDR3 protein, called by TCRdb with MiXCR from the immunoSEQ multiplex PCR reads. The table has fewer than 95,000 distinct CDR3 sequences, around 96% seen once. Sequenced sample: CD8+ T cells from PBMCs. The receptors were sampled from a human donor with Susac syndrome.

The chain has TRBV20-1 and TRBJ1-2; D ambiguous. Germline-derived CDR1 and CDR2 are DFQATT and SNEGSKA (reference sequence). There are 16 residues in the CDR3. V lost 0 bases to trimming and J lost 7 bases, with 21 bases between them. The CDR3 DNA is TGCAGTGCTAGAGACCTTGGTCAGGCTAGCTATCTTGGCTACACCTTC. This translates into CSARDLGQASYLGYTF.

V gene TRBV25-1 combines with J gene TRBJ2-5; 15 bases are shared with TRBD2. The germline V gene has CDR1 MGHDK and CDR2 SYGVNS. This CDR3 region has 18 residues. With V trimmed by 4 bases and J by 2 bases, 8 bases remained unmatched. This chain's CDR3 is CASSGGTSGGSSQETQYF. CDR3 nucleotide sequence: TGTGCCAGCAGTGGAGGGACTAGCGGGGGGTCCTCTCAAGAGACCCAGTACTTC. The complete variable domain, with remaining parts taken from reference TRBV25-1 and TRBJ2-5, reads EADIYQTPRYLVIGTGKKITLECSQTMGHDKMYWYQQDPGMELHLIHYSYGVNSTEKGDLSSESTVSRIRTEHFPLTLESARPSHTSQYLCASSGGTSGGSSQETQYFGPGTRLLVL.

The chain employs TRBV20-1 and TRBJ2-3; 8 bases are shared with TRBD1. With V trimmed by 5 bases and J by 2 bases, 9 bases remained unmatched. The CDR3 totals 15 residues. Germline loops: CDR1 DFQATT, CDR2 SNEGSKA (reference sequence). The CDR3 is CSAHPGQADTDTQYF. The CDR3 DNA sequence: TGCAGTGCTCACCCGGGACAGGCTGACACAGATACGCAGTATTTT.

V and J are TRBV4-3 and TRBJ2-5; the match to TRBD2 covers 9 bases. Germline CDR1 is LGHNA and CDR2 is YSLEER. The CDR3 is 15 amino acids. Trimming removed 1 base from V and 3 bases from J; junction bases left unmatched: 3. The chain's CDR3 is CASSQGLAAEETQYF. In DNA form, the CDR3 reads TGCGCCAGCAGCCAAGGACTAGCGGCGGAAGAGACCCAGTACTTC.

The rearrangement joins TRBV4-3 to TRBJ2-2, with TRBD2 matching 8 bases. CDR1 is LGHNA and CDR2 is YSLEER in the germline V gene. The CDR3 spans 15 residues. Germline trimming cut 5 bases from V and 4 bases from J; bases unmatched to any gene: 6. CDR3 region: CASSMTGTSTGELFF. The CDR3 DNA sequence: TGCGCCAGCAGCATGACCGGGACTAGCACCGGGGAGCTGTTTTTT.

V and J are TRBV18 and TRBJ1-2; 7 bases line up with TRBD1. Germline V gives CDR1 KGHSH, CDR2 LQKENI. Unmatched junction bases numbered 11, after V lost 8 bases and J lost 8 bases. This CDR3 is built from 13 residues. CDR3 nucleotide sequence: TGTGCCAGCCTACCGGGACAGATGGAGGGCTACACCTTC. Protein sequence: CASLPGQMEGYTF.

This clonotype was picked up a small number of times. The CDR3 DNA follows: TGTGCCTGGAGTTTTTCAACCCCCGACTTTGGGGCTTTCTTT. This translates into CAWSFSTPDFGAFF. V and J are TRBV30 and TRBJ1-1; the D is unclear. With 2 bases removed from V and 11 bases from J, the gap between germline ends came to 21 bases. The CDR3 consists of 14 residues. The germline V gene has CDR1 GTSNPN and CDR2 SVGIG (reference sequence).

CDR3 coding DNA: TGTGCCAGCAGTCGTGGTGCCGGGGGGTTAAACATTCAGTACTTC. Translation: CASSRGAGGLNIQYF. The chain is built from TRBV12-3 or TRBV12-4 and TRBJ2-4, with 7 bases fitting TRBD2. V trimming: 5 bases; J trimming: 6 bases; junction bases outside the gene matches: 10. There are 15 residues in the CDR3.

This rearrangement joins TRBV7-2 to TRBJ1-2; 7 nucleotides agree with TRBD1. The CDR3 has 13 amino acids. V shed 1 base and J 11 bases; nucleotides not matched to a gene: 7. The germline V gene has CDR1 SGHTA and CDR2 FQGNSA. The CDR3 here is CASSLVQGTRYTF. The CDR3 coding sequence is TGTGCCAGCAGCTTAGTACAGGGGACAAGGTACACCTTC. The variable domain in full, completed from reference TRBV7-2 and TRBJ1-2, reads GAGVSQSPSNKVTEKGKDVELRCDPISGHTALYWYRQSLGQGLEFLIYFQGNSAPDKSGLPSDRFSAERTGGSVSTLTIQRTQQEDSAVYLCASSLVQGTRYTFGSGTRLTVV.

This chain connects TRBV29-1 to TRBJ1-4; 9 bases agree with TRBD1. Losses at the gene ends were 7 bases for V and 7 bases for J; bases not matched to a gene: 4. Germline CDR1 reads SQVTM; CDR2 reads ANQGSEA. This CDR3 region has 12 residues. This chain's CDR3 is CSGGQGVEKLFF. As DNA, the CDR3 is TGCAGCGGGGGACAGGGAGTTGAAAAACTGTTTTTT.

CDR3 sequence reads: CSAPGTMEETQYF. The CDR3 region has the DNA TGCAGTGCTCCTGGGACTATGGAGGAGACCCAGTACTTC. The chain employs TRBV20-1 and TRBJ2-5; 7 nucleotides align to TRBD2. The CDR3 has 13 residues. V lost 5 bases to trimming and J lost 5 bases; unmatched junction nucleotides: 8. CDR1 DFQATT and CDR2 SNEGSKA come from the germline V gene (reference sequence).

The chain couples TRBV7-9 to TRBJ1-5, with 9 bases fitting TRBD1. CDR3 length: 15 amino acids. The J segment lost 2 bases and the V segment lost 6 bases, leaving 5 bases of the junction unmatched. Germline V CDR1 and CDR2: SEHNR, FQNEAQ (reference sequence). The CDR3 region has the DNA TGTGCCAGCAGTTCGGGACAGGGTGGCAATCAGCCCCAGCATTTT. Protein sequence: CASSSGQGGNQPQHF. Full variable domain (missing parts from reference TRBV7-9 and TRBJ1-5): DTGVSQNPRHKITKRGQNVTFRCDPISEHNRLYWYRQTLGQGPEFLTYFQNEAQLEKSRLLSDRFSAERPKGSFSTLEIQRTEQGDSAMYLCASSSGQGGNQPQHFGDGTRLSIL.

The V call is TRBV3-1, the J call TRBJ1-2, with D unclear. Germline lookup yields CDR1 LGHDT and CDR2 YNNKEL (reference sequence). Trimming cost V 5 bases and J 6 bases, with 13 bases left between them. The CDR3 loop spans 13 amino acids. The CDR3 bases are TGTGCCAGCAGCGGCGCGGCGCGGGATGGCTACACCTTC. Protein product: CASSGAARDGYTF.

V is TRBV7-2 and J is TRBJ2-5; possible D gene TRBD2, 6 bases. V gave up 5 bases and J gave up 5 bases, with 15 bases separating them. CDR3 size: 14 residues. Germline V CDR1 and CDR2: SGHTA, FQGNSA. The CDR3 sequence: CASSREEGRETQYF. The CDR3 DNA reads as TGTGCCAGCAGCCGAGAGGAGGGGCGTGAGACCCAGTACTTC.

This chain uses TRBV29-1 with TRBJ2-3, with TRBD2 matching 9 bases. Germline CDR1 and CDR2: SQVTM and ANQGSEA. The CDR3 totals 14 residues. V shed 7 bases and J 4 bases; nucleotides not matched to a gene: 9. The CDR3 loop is CSGAGGRGADTQYF. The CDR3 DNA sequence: TGCAGCGGAGCGGGGGGCCGGGGGGCAGATACGCAGTATTTT.

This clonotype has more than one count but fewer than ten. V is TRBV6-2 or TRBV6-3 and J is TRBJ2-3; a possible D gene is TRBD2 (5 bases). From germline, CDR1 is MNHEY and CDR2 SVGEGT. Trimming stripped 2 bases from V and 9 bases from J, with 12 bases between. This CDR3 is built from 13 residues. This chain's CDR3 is CASSYTGLATQYF. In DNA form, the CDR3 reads TGTGCCAGCAGTTACACGGGTCTAGCAACGCAGTATTTT.

This CDR3 reads CASKTGSGYTF. For the CDR3, the DNA is TGTGCCAGCAAGACAGGGTCTGGCTACACCTTC. The chain carries TRBV28 and TRBJ1-2, with 7 bases lining up with TRBD1. The junction had 3 bases not matched to a gene; V was cut back by 7 bases and J by 7 bases. Germline values: CDR1 MDHEN, CDR2 SYDVKM. The CDR3 runs to 11 residues.